This T cell receptor (beta chain) emerged from a study of shared clonotypes between healthy human individuals. Regarding the study as a whole: Tissue TCR repertoires likely differ from these blood-only repertoires. Clonotype sharing across donors was expected to vary with sequencing depth.

CD4+ cells yielded CD45RA+ naive and CD45RA-negative memory subsets. Using immunoSEQ multiplex PCR, the repertoire was profiled, and TCRdb retains in-frame clones only, with some absent. The sample includes 550,000 to 850,000 clones, roughly 72% of them seen just once. This CDR3 comprises 11 residues. The V end lost 2 bases, the J end lost 7 bases, and 6 bases lay between the germline ends. Germline-derived CDR1 and CDR2 are SGHDN and FVKESK. Comment on this clone: Its antigen is unknown.

Specimen: memory CD4+ T cells sorted from blood. The subset here: CD45RA-negative fraction. This chain connects TRBV14 to TRBJ2-7; D unresolved. The origin of this receptor is a young woman in good health. CDR3 sequence (DNA): TGTGCCAGCAGCCAAACGTGGGAGCAGTACTTC. This gives the protein CASSQTWEQYF.